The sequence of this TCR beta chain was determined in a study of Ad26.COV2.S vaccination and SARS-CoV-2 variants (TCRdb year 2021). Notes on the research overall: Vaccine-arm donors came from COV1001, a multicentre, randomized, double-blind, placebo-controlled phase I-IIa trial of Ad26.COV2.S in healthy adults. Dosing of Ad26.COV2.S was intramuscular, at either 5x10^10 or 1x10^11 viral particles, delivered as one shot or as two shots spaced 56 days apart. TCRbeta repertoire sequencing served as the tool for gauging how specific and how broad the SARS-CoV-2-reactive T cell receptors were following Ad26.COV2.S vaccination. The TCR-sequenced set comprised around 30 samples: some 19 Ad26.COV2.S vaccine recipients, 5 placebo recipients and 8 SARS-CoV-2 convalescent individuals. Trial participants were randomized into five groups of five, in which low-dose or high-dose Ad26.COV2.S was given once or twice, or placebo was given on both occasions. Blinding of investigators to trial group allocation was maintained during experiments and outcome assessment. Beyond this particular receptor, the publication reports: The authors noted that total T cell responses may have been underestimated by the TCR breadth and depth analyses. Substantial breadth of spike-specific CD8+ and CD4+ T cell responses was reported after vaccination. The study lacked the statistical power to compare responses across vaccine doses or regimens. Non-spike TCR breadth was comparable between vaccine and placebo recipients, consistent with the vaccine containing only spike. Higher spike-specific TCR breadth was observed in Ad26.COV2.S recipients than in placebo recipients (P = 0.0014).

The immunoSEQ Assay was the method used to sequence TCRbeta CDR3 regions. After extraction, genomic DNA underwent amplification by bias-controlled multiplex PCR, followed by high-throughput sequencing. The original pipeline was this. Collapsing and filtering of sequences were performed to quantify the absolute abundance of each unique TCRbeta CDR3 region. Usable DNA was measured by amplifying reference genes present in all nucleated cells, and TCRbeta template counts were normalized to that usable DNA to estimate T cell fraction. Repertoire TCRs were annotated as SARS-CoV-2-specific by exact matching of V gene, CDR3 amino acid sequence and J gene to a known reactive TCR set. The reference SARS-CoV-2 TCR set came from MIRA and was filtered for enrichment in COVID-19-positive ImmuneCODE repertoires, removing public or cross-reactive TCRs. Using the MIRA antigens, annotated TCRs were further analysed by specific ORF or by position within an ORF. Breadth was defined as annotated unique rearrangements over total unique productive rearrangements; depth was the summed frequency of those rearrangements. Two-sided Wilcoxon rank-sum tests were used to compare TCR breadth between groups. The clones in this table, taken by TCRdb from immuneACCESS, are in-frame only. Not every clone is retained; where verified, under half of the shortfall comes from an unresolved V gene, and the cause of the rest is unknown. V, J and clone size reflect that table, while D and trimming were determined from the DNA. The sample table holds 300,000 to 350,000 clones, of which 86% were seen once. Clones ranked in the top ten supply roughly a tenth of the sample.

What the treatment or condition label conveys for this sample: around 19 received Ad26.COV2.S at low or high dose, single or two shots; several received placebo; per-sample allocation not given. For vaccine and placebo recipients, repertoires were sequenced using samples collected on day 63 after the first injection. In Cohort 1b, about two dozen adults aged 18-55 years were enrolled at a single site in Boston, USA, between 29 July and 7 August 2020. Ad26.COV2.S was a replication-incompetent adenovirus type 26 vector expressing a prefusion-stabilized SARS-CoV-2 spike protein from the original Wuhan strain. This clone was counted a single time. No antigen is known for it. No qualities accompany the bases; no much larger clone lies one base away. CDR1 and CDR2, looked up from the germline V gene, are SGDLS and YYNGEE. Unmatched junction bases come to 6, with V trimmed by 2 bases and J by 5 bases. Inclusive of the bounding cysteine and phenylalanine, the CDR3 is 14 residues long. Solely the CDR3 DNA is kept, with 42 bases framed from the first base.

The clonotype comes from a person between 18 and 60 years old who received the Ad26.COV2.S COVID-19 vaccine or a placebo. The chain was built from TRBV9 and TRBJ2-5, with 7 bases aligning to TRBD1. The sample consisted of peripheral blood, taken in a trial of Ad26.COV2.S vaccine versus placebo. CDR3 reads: CASSVTGQAETQYF. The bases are TGTGCCAGCAGCGTGACCGGACAGGCTGAGACCCAGTACTTC.